Sequencing of this T cell receptor (beta chain) was carried out in a study of blood T cell repertoires in COVID-19. For the study at large: Sources were T cells, B-cell-depleted T cells, or PBMCs; the material itself was cDNA or gDNA.

Deletions cut 3 bases from V and 3 bases from J, with 11 bases between. This CDR3 has 14 residues. In germline, CDR1 is SNHLY, CDR2 FYNNEI. The protocol was immunoSEQ multiplex PCR, while the TCRdb copy is restricted to in-frame clones and leaves out a portion. The sample includes around 170,000 clones, 86% of them seen just once. This clone has more than one count but fewer than ten. The study counted Cohort 3 donors as recovered given two negative PCRs, clearance, or symptom resolution. J is TRBJ1-2 and V is TRBV2; no clear D. The receptor was isolated from a woman aged 25 to 45 who had recovered from COVID-19. The sequencing sample was made of PBMCs or T cells enriched from blood (not recorded which). CDR3 loop: CASSEGPADYGYTF. The CDR3 DNA follows: TGTGCCAGCAGTGAGGGCCCAGCGGACTATGGCTACACCTTC.